Reported below is one T cell receptor (beta chain). This clonotype was recorded at least ten times. The antigen it recognizes is unknown. No clone much larger than this one lies a single base away; base qualities are absent. This record comes from a study of spatial heterogeneity in lung cancer (dated by TCRdb to the late 2010s). Regarding the research as a whole: More beta-chain than alpha-chain transcripts were consistently detected, likely reflecting higher beta-chain transcript abundance. At surgery, both alpha and beta chains were TCR-sequenced in more than 200 tumor regions, fewer than 85 matched nontumor lung samples and 50 to 60 PBMC samples. Nonsynonymous mutation counts, determined by whole-exome sequencing of tumor tissue, were related to TCR repertoire features. In the raw uncorrected reads, each unique combination of TCR and UMI appeared on average more than ten times. In non-small cell lung cancer, the study made a quantitative comparison of TCR alpha and beta repertoires among multiple tumor regions, matched nontumor lung and blood. Overall study results and their limits: Additional single-cell paired TCR alpha and beta sequencing was considered necessary to confirm, at a functional level, the hypothesis that regional TCRs recognize regional mutations. Ubiquitous expanded tumor TCRs were found in blood more often at tumor resection than at routine follow-up.

From cysteine to phenylalanine, the CDR3 is 16 amino acids long. Here the CDR3 DNA is all that survives: 48 bases in frame from base 1. Trimming leaves V shorter by 5 bases and J shorter by 5 bases, with the junction holding 6 bases beyond the gene matches. From the germline V gene, CDR1 is SGHTA and CDR2 is FQGNSA. Read against the paper, the sample's time point label means: sample taken at primary tumor resection. The donors were more than 60 patients from the lung TRACERx cohort who had early-stage, untreated non-small cell lung cancer. For TCR sequencing, whole RNA was extracted from tumor and nontumor lung tissue, or from cryopreserved PBMC samples, and no cell sorting was done. Patients were selected for TCR sequencing only if sufficient RNA was available from at least two tumor regions. Library construction relied on 5' RACE. Sequencer: NextSeq 500. The TCR library protocol attached a unique molecular identifier to each TCR cDNA molecule to allow correction of PCR and sequencing errors. For the original study's pipeline: TCR identification, UMI-based error correction and CDR3 extraction were all carried out with Decombinator tools. TCRs above a frequency of 2 per 1,000, corresponding to the top 1% of the tumor frequency distribution, were defined as expanded. Renyi diversity was computed with the R vegan package after each repertoire had been subsampled 100 times to 5,000 TCRs. CDR3 similarity networks were constructed using string-kernel similarity of amino acid triplets, with links drawn between CDR3s whose pairwise similarity was above 0.82. TCRdb ran its own pipeline on the public reads, namely fastp trimming at Q25 and MiXCR clone calling, and kept in-frame beta chains. A single entry per CDR3 protein holds the most common genes and DNA from its merged rows. The V and J calls come from TCRdb's annotation, not from the publication. This sample lists tens of thousands of distinct CDR3 sequences; 2.5% to 4% were detected once. Together, the top ten hold around 28% of the sample.

The starting material was PBMCs, obtained at surgery. The sequence was obtained from a female donor with early-stage non-small cell lung cancer. The chain links TRBV7-2 with TRBJ2-3, and 14 junction bases match TRBD2. The DNA reads TGTGCCAGCAGCCCCGGACTAGCGGGGGGTGGAGATACGCAGTATTTT. It translates to CASSPGLAGGGDTQYF.